The 28 T cell receptor beta chains listed next were all sequenced from one sample in a study of T-cell memory formation after mild COVID-19 (dated by TCRdb to the early 2020s). Libraries came from 5' RACE. The sequencing machine was an Illumina NovaSeq 6000. TCRdb redid the processing of the public reads, applying fastp at Q25 and MiXCR, and retained in-frame beta chains. Each record represents a unique CDR3 protein, reported with the most common genes and DNA among its rows. The table for this sample lists hundreds of thousands of distinct CDR3 sequences; approximately 25% of them were counted only once. Of the sample, around 9% is held by the ten largest clones. Sequencing was performed on PBMCs or a T cell subset sorted from them (not recorded which). These receptors were collected from an adult woman who had mild COVID-19 (a few samples of this study predate the infection). The sample titles of this study are shuffled in the database, so cell type and time point are left out; the donor was told from shared clones.

This chain connects TRBV10-3 to TRBJ2-1; 9 nucleotides align to TRBD1. The length of the CDR3 is 13 residues. Germline V lookup: CDR1 ENHRY, CDR2 SYGVKD. J gave up 5 bases and V 10 bases, and 6 bases lay outside the gene matches. The CDR3 DNA reads as TGTGCCACGGGGACAGGGCGAAACAATGAGCAGTTCTTC. It codes for CATGTGRNNEQFF.

The chain joins TRBV3-1 to TRBJ2-1; 8 bases fit TRBD2. The CDR3 totals 16 residues. With 6 bases clipped from V and 3 bases from J, the junction kept 10 bases outside the gene matches. CDR1 and CDR2 from the germline V gene are LGHDT and YNNKEL (reference sequence). The CDR3 region is CASSLRSLAGYNEQFF. In nucleotides, the CDR3 is TGTGCCAGCAGTCTAAGGTCTCTAGCGGGCTACAATGAGCAGTTCTTC.

The rearrangement uses TRBV20-1 and TRBJ2-7; a possible D gene is TRBD2 (5 bases). This CDR3 contains 14 residues. Per the germline V gene, CDR1 is DFQATT and CDR2 is SNEGSKA (reference sequence). Deletions cut 3 bases from V and 0 bases from J, with 12 bases between. This chain's CDR3 is CSASPGGSSYEQYF. DNA for the CDR3: TGCAGTGCTAGCCCAGGTGGGAGCTCCTACGAGCAGTACTTC.

The chain combines TRBV21-1 with TRBJ1-1. TRBV21-1 is recorded as a pseudogene. The CDR3 sequence is 14 residues long. The CDR3 here is CASSKSTGKTEAFF. The DNA for the CDR3 is TGTGCCAGCAGCAAATCCACCGGGAAAACTGAAGCTTTCTTT.

This sequence joins TRBV24-1 and TRBJ2-3; D might be TRBD1 or TRBD2, each matching 5 bases. This CDR3 spans 14 amino acids. The V gene lost 4 bases and the J gene lost 2 bases, with 9 bases spanning the gap. From germline, CDR1 is KGHDR and CDR2 SFDVKD. CDR3 bases: TGTGCCACCAGTGAGTGGGGGTCCACAGATACGCAGTATTTT. This encodes CATSEWGSTDTQYF.

This clonotype occurred a few times. This chain joins TRBV14 and TRBJ2-1; 8 bases line up with TRBD1. CDR3 length equals 16 residues. V shed 2 bases and J 6 bases; nucleotides not matched to a gene: 9. Germline V CDR1 and CDR2: SGHDN, FVKESK. The CDR3 loop is CASSQIPGTGFNEQFF. The CDR3 bases are TGTGCCAGCAGCCAAATACCCGGGACAGGTTTCAATGAGCAGTTCTTC.

The chain joins TRBV9 to TRBJ2-3; D call uncertain. This CDR3 has 14 residues. Per the germline V gene, CDR1 is SGDLS and CDR2 is YYNGEE. Between the trimmed V and J ends, which lost 0 bases and 0 bases, there was a span of 5 bases. CDR3: CASSVGFSTDTQYF. For the CDR3, the DNA is TGTGCCAGCAGCGTAGGTTTTAGCACAGATACGCAGTATTTT.

This clonotype was detected once. The chain employs TRBV6-1 and TRBJ2-5; 8 bases line up with TRBD2. The CDR3 sequence is 16 residues long. After removal of 3 bases from V and 0 bases from J, the junction contained 6 bases not matched to a gene. The germline CDR1 and CDR2 sequences are MNHNS and SASEGT. CDR3 region: CASSDPKRGYQETQYF. The CDR3, as DNA: TGTGCCAGCAGTGACCCTAAGCGGGGGTACCAAGAGACCCAGTACTTC.

V gene TRBV7-6 combines with J gene TRBJ1-5; unclear D gene. Trimming left V 5 bases short and J 3 bases short, with 17 bases between. The length of the CDR3 is 16 residues. CDR1 is SGHVS, CDR2 FNYEAQ, per germline. In DNA form, the CDR3 reads TGTGCCAGCAGCCCGGCCGGAGGGCCTCCCAATCAGCCCCAGCATTTT. Protein: CASSPAGGPPNQPQHF.

This clonotype was counted a single time. The J gene is TRBJ1-1, the V gene TRBV21-1; the D segment call TRBD1 is taken from the table without a DNA check. TRBV21-1 is a known pseudogene. The CDR3 is 18 amino acids. CDR3 loop: CASSKLVRRAKSDTEAFF. CDR3 nucleotide sequence: TGTGCCAGCAGCAAATTGGTCCGAAGGGCGAAGAGTGACACTGAAGCTTTCTTT.

This clonotype was recorded a few times. This chain links TRBV2 with TRBJ2-1; 8 bases fit TRBD2. This CDR3 comprises 10 residues. Germline V lookup: CDR1 SNHLY, CDR2 FYNNEI. V shed 4 bases, J shed 15 bases, and the junction held 2 bases outside the gene matches. CDR3 bases: TGTGCCAGCAGTGGTGGACTAGCGTTCTTC. Translation gives CASSGGLAFF.

J is TRBJ1-5 and V is TRBV20-1, with D possibly being TRBD1 (5 bases). CDR1 and CDR2 from the germline V gene are DFQATT and SNEGSKA (reference sequence). Trimming took off 6 bases at V and 6 bases at J, with 21 bases between the two ends. The CDR3 contains 15 residues. DNA for the CDR3: TGCAGTGCCCCAAACGGCAGGGAGAGGTTTCAGCCCCAGCATTTT. Protein product: CSAPNGRERFQPQHF.

There are a few counts of this clonotype. The chain uses TRBV5-4 and TRBJ2-3; D remains unclear. V lost 2 bases to trimming and J lost 3 bases, with 10 bases between them. The germline gives CDR1 SGHNT, CDR2 YYREEE (reference sequence). This CDR3 is 14 amino acids long. CDR3 region: CASSFGGTTDTQYF. The CDR3 DNA reads TGTGCCAGCAGCTTTGGCGGCACTACAGATACGCAGTATTTT.

The genes are TRBV5-6 and TRBJ2-7; 7 positions agree with TRBD1. The CDR3 covers 16 residues. V gave up 6 bases and J gave up 2 bases; unmatched junction bases: 14. CDR1 SGHDT and CDR2 YYEEEE come from the germline V gene. CDR3 protein: CASNERQGVITYEQYF. In DNA, the CDR3 is TGTGCCAGCAACGAACGACAGGGAGTGATCACCTACGAGCAGTACTTC.

The V call is TRBV7-9, the J call TRBJ2-7; TRBD1 agrees at 8 bases. The CDR3 length is 17 residues. In germline, CDR1 is SEHNR, CDR2 FQNEAQ (reference sequence). V lost 0 bases, J lost 4 bases, and 11 bases stayed unmatched. CDR3 in amino acids: CASSLADSGQGLYEQYF. The DNA for the CDR3 is TGTGCCAGCAGCTTAGCAGATTCCGGACAGGGATTGTACGAGCAGTACTTC.

The genes are TRBV7-8 and TRBJ2-5; D remains unclear. V was trimmed by 5 bases and J by 5 bases, leaving 9 bases between them. The length of the CDR3 is 12 residues. The germline CDR1 and CDR2 sequences are SGHVS and FQNEAQ. The CDR3 reads CASSQHGETQYF. CDR3 DNA sequence: TGTGCCAGCAGCCAACATGGGGAGACCCAGTACTTC.

This clonotype was counted only a few times. The CDR3 loop is CASRTSGSGANVLTF. For the CDR3, the DNA is TGTGCCAGCAGAACCTCGGGATCTGGGGCCAACGTCCTGACTTTC. The chain has TRBV12-3 or TRBV12-4 and TRBJ2-6; D might be TRBD2 (5 bases). The CDR3 sequence is 15 residues long. Trimming removed 6 bases from V and 1 base from J, with 10 bases in between.

The chain is built from TRBV29-1 and TRBJ2-5; 9 bases line up with TRBD1. The CDR3 sequence is 13 residues long. Germline assignment: CDR1 SQVTM and CDR2 ANQGSEA. V lost 6 bases to trimming and J lost 5 bases; unmatched junction nucleotides: 7. DNA of the CDR3: TGCAGCGTCCCTCGGACAGGGGTCGAGACCCAGTACTTC. Translating gives CSVPRTGVETQYF. Combining the CDR3 with reference TRBV29-1 and TRBJ2-5 gives the whole variable domain SAVISQKPSRDICQRGTSLTIQCQVDSQVTMMFWYRQQPGQSLTLIATANQGSEATYESGFVIDKFPISRPNLTFSTLTVSNMSPEDSSIYLCSVPRTGVETQYFGPGTRLLVL.

This clonotype was detected only a few times. This rearrangement joins TRBV19 to TRBJ2-3; perhaps TRBD1 as D (5 bases). CDR1 and CDR2 from the germline V gene are LNHDA and SQIVND (reference sequence). V was trimmed by 9 bases and J by 4 bases, leaving 11 bases between them. This CDR3 region has 12 residues. CDR3 bases: TGTGCCAGCAAGGGGTTCCCAGATACGCAGTATTTT. Its protein product is CASKGFPDTQYF.

The genes are TRBV5-1 and TRBJ1-1; tentative D call: TRBD1 (6 bases). There are 16 residues in the CDR3. V lost 0 bases, J lost 0 bases, and 12 bases lay in between. Per the germline V gene, CDR1 is SGHRS and CDR2 is YFSETQ. The CDR3 DNA follows: TGCGCCAGCAGCTTGGCAGGAGGACAGATGAACACTGAAGCTTTCTTT. It translates to CASSLAGGQMNTEAFF.

This clonotype came up a few times. V gene TRBV29-1 combines with J gene TRBJ2-5, with D unresolved. This CDR3 region has 11 residues. With 1 base removed from V and 5 bases from J, the gap between germline ends came to 5 bases. From germline, CDR1 is SQVTM and CDR2 ANQGSEA. The CDR3 protein is CSVEVGETQYF. The CDR3 region has the DNA TGCAGCGTTGAAGTTGGGGAGACCCAGTACTTC.

The V and J genes are TRBV20-1 and TRBJ2-3; possibly TRBD1 or TRBD2 for D (6 bases each). This CDR3 is 16 amino acids long. Germline V gene sequence: CDR1 DFQATT, CDR2 SNEGSKA (reference sequence). The germline V and J ends were trimmed by 5 bases and 4 bases, with 22 bases remaining between them. CDR3 bases: TGCAGTGCTCCCGGTCGGGGGCTGATTGGGGCAGATACGCAGTATTTT. Encoded protein: CSAPGRGLIGADTQYF.

There are a few counts of this clonotype. The CDR3 nucleotides read TGCGCCAGCAGCCGGGGGGACTCCAACACCGGGGAGCTGTTTTTT. Amino acid sequence: CASSRGDSNTGELFF. The chain uses TRBV5-1 and TRBJ2-2; 7 positions match TRBD2. This CDR3 comprises 15 residues. Germline CDR1 is SGHRS and CDR2 is YFSETQ. The J segment lost 2 bases and the V segment lost 4 bases, leaving 5 bases of the junction unmatched.

This sequence joins TRBV7-2 and TRBJ2-7; D is unclear. The V and J ends lost 5 bases and 7 bases respectively, with 12 bases between them. The CDR3 length is 12 residues. Germline CDR1 and CDR2: SGHTA and FQGNSA. CDR3 DNA: TGTGCCAGCAGCCCGAATGGGGTAGAGCAGTACTTC. This translates into CASSPNGVEQYF.

There are a few counts of this clonotype. V gene TRBV19 combines with J gene TRBJ2-5; no reliable D call. V was cut by 6 bases and J by 1 base, with 9 bases left in between. The CDR3 spans 13 residues. Per the germline V gene, CDR1 is LNHDA and CDR2 is SQIVND (reference sequence). DNA of the CDR3: TGTGCCAGTAGCGGACGGCTCCAAGAGACCCAGTACTTC. It yields the protein CASSGRLQETQYF. The full variable domain, its missing parts supplied by reference TRBV19 and TRBJ2-5, is DGGITQSPKYLFRKEGQNVTLSCEQNLNHDAMYWYRQDPGQGLRLIYYSQIVNDFQKGDIAEGYSVSREKKESFPLTVTSAQKNPTAFYLCASSGRLQETQYFGPGTRLLVL.

The gene calls are TRBV5-1 and TRBJ2-2; 7 bases are a match to TRBD1. Unmatched junction bases numbered 4, after V lost 2 bases and J lost 6 bases. The CDR3 consists of 14 residues. Germline lookup yields CDR1 SGHRS and CDR2 YFSETQ. The CDR3 is CASSFTGAAGELFF. CDR3 nucleotides: TGCGCCAGCAGCTTTACAGGGGCGGCCGGGGAGCTGTTTTTT.

In its sample, this clonotype was seen many times. This chain joins TRBV12-3 or TRBV12-4 and TRBJ1-3; D call uncertain. V dropped 3 bases and J dropped 9 bases, with 12 bases sitting between them. This CDR3 region has 13 residues. CDR3 protein: CASSFLRRGTIYF. The CDR3 nucleotides are TGTGCCAGCAGTTTTTTGAGGCGCGGCACCATATATTTT.

J is TRBJ2-5 and V is TRBV20-1, with 8 bases matching TRBD1. Germline V lookup: CDR1 DFQATT, CDR2 SNEGSKA (reference sequence). The CDR3 is 13 residues long. V shed 3 bases, J shed 6 bases, and the junction held 6 bases outside the gene matches. This chain's CDR3 is CSASQGALKTQYF. CDR3 coding DNA: TGCAGTGCTAGTCAGGGGGCTCTAAAGACCCAGTACTTC.